This TCR beta chain was sequenced during a study of T cells in narcolepsy. Study conclusions and caveats: Healthy controls reportedly lacked the autoreactive clonotypes serially found in patients' blood. Same-patient CSF and blood CD4+ T cell clonotypes included HCRT-specific and TRIB2-specific autoreactive ones.

Per germline, CDR1 SNHLY and CDR2 FYNNEI. The V and J ends lost 7 bases and 7 bases, in that order; junction bases with no gene match: 12. The CDR3 has 15 amino acids. This table comes from immunoSEQ multiplex PCR, and its TCRdb copy is limited to in-frame clones, with some not included. This sample has over 30,000 clones, with roughly four fifths found just once. As to this clone: Its cognate antigen is unknown.

The receptor's source is a human donor with narcolepsy. V and J are TRBV2 and TRBJ2-1, with 8 bases aligning to TRBD2. Material for sequencing was CD45RA- memory CD4+ T cells from PBMCs. CDR3 bases: TGTGCCAGCAAATACCGGGGGGGCCTGGGAAATGAGCAGTTCTTC. Protein product: CASKYRGGLGNEQFF. The whole variable domain, filled in from reference TRBV2 and TRBJ2-1, reads EPEVTQTPSHQVTQMGQEVILRCVPISNHLYFYWYRQILGQKVEFLVSFYNNEISEKSEIFDDQFSVERPDGSNFTLKIRSTKLEDSAMYFCASKYRGGLGNEQFFGPGTRLTVL.